These 16 T cell receptor beta chains came from one sample sequenced in a study of cytomegalovirus exposure and HLA in healthy donors. Both 60 Vbeta primers and 13 Jbeta primers went into the PCR. Here immunoSEQ multiplex PCR was the method, and the copy in TCRdb shows in-frame clones only, minus some. The sample consists of under 200,000 clones, over 80% of them appearing once. Sequenced: PBMCs. These receptors all stem from a human donor in good health.

The chain couples TRBV9 to TRBJ2-5; D unclear. Trimming removed 0 bases at V and 2 bases at J, with 8 bases between. The CDR3 length is 14 residues. The germline gives CDR1 SGDLS, CDR2 YYNGEE. The CDR3 sequence is CASSVGWAQETQYF. The CDR3, as DNA: TGTGCCAGCAGCGTAGGTTGGGCTCAAGAGACCCAGTACTTC.

The gene calls are TRBV4-3 and TRBJ2-1; 13 bases match TRBD2. The CDR3 extends over 20 amino acids. Germline lookup yields CDR1 LGHNA and CDR2 YSLEER. The trim removed 0 bases at V and 7 bases at J, leaving 15 bases unmatched. As DNA, the CDR3 is TGCGCCAGCAGCCAAGATCTTTTGGCACTAGCGGGGGGGCGGGTAAATGAGCAGTTCTTC. Translated: CASSQDLLALAGGRVNEQFF.

The gene calls are TRBV5-4 and TRBJ2-2; the match to TRBD1 covers 9 bases. V trimming: 3 bases; J trimming: 4 bases; junction bases outside the gene matches: 7. The germline V gene has CDR1 SGHNT and CDR2 YYREEE (reference sequence). The CDR3 has 16 amino acids. The CDR3 DNA follows: TGTGCCAGCAGCTCGGGGGGACAGGGTCCCACCGGGGAGCTGTTTTTT. This sequence encodes CASSSGGQGPTGELFF.

This chain connects TRBV15 to TRBJ1-4; no firm D call. V lost 3 bases and J lost 10, with 12 bases in between. Germline V gene lookup returns CDR1 LNHNV and CDR2 YYDKDF (reference sequence). The CDR3 runs to 13 residues. The CDR3: CATSRAFRGKLFF. DNA of the CDR3: TGTGCCACCAGCAGGGCCTTTAGAGGAAAACTGTTTTTT.

Only a few counts were recorded for this clone. The genes are TRBV6-6 and TRBJ1-3; 9 nucleotides match TRBD1. Trimming cost V 6 bases and J 4 bases; bases outside gene matches: 10. The CDR3 covers 16 residues. Per the germline V gene, CDR1 is MNHNY and CDR2 is SVGAGI (reference sequence). CDR3 sequence (DNA): TGTGCCAGCAGGTTTGCACAGGGGGCGTACGGAAACACCATATATTTT. Translating gives CASRFAQGAYGNTIYF.

This chain's CDR3 is CASSLGPRSSYNEQFF. The CDR3 coding sequence is TGTGCCAGCAGCTTAGGTCCCCGGAGCTCCTACAATGAGCAGTTCTTC. V is TRBV5-6 and J is TRBJ2-1; D gene unclear. The CDR3 covers 16 residues. The V gene's germline CDR1 is SGHDT and CDR2 YYEEEE. The germline V and J ends were trimmed by 2 bases and 0 bases, with 12 bases remaining between them.

The rearrangement uses TRBV7-9 and TRBJ1-2; no definite D call. V lost 1 base, J lost 4 bases, and 16 bases lay in between. This CDR3 spans 16 amino acids. Germline assignment: CDR1 SEHNR and CDR2 FQNEAQ (reference sequence). This chain's CDR3 is CASSLVRPRSGYGYTF. DNA of the CDR3: TGTGCCAGCAGCTTAGTTCGTCCAAGGTCAGGCTATGGCTACACCTTC.

This chain uses TRBV2 with TRBJ1-2; weak D call: TRBD1 (6 bases). The ends were cut back, 9 bases at V and 0 bases at J, with 20 bases in the middle. The CDR3 totals 16 residues. Germline lookup yields CDR1 SNHLY and CDR2 FYNNEI. CDR3 bases: TGTGCCAGTTACGGACAGCGCGCATTAGCTAACTATGGCTACACCTTC. Its translation is CASYGQRALANYGYTF.

The chain is built from TRBV7-6 and TRBJ2-6, with 7 bases matching TRBD2. This CDR3 is built from 16 residues. The germline V gene has CDR1 SGHVS and CDR2 FNYEAQ. V lost 5 bases, J lost 2 bases, and 6 bases stayed unmatched. The CDR3 sequence is CASSLGGGAGANVLTF. The CDR3 coding sequence is TGTGCCAGCAGCCTTGGGGGGGGAGCTGGGGCCAACGTCCTGACTTTC.

The chain links TRBV5-1 to TRBJ1-1; D is ambiguous. Trimming shortened V by 1 base and J by 11 bases, and 12 bases separated the two germline ends. The CDR3 spans 12 residues. CDR1 and CDR2 (germline): SGHRS, YFSETQ. The CDR3 reads CASSLNGVMAFF. The CDR3, as DNA: TGCGCCAGCAGCTTGAACGGAGTAATGGCTTTCTTT.

The chain employs TRBV10-1 and TRBJ2-7; no reliable D call. CDR3 size: 14 residues. From germline, CDR1 is WNHNN and CDR2 SYGVQD (reference sequence). V lost 0 bases, J lost 6 bases, and 12 bases lay in between. CDR3 DNA: TGCGCCAGCAGTGAGTCGACTCCAGCGCGCGAGCAGTACTTC. Amino acid sequence: CASSESTPAREQYF.

This clone was observed once. The chain recombines TRBV19 with TRBJ1-5; unclear D gene. V dropped 7 bases and J dropped 1 base, with 14 bases sitting between them. This CDR3 is 15 amino acids long. Germline CDR1 LNHDA, CDR2 SQIVND (reference sequence). CDR3: CASTLSGPSNQPQHF. For the CDR3, the DNA is TGTGCCAGTACTCTGTCTGGGCCCAGCAATCAGCCCCAGCATTTT. Variable domain in full (rest from reference TRBV19 and TRBJ1-5): DGGITQSPKYLFRKEGQNVTLSCEQNLNHDAMYWYRQDPGQGLRLIYYSQIVNDFQKGDIAEGYSVSREKKESFPLTVTSAQKNPTAFYLCASTLSGPSNQPQHFGDGTRLSIL.

The chain has TRBV2 and TRBJ2-3; TRBD2 matches at 13 bases. Germline V gives CDR1 SNHLY, CDR2 FYNNEI. This CDR3 region has 16 residues. The V and J ends lost 4 bases and 4 bases, in that order; junction bases with no gene match: 5. CDR3 bases: TGTGCCAGCAGTGGAGGGACTAGCGGGGATGCAGATACGCAGTATTTT. Residues: CASSGGTSGDADTQYF.

The gene calls are TRBV15 and TRBJ1-2; tentative D call: TRBD1 (6 bases). The CDR3 runs 14 residues. V shed 4 bases and J shed 4 bases, with 13 bases lying between them. In germline, CDR1 is LNHNV, CDR2 YYDKDF (reference sequence). The CDR3 region is CATSIREGGYGYTF. CDR3 coding DNA: TGTGCCACCAGCATCCGTGAAGGGGGCTATGGCTACACCTTC.

This clone was seen more than once but under ten times. The V and J genes are TRBV6-6 and TRBJ1-4; D perhaps matches TRBD1 (6 bases). V was cut by 10 bases and J by 4 bases, with 16 bases left in between. CDR3 length: 14 amino acids. The germline gives CDR1 MNHNY, CDR2 SVGAGI (reference sequence). The CDR3 loop is CATSGGAYNEKLFF. The DNA of the CDR3 is TGTGCCACCTCGGGGGGGGCTTATAATGAAAAACTGTTTTTT.

The CDR3 is CASSVYKTNEKLFF. CDR3 bases: TGTGCCAGCAGCGTTTATAAAACTAATGAAAAACTGTTTTTT. The rearrangement joins TRBV7-2 to TRBJ1-4, with D uncertain. The length of the CDR3 is 14 residues. The germline gives CDR1 SGHTA, CDR2 FQGNSA. Between the trimmed V and J ends, which lost 5 bases and 1 base, there was a span of 8 bases.